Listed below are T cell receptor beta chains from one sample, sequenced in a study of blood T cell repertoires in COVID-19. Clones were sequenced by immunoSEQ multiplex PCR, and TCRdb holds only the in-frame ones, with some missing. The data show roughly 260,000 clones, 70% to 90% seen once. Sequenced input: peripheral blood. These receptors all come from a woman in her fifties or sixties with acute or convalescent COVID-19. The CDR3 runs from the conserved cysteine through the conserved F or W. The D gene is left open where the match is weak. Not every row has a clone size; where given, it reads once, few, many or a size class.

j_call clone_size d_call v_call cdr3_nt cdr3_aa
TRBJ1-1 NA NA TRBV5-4 TGTGCCAGCAGCTTCTTCCAGGGCGGAACTGAAGCTTTCTTT CASSFFQGGTEAFF
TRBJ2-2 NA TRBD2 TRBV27 TGTGCCAGCAGTTTTCAAGCGGGAGGCGGGCACACCGGGGAGCTGTTTTTT CASSFQAGGGHTGELFF
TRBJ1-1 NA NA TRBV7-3 TGTGCCAGCAGCATTTTCGGGGTGAACACTGAAGCTTTCTTT CASSIFGVNTEAFF
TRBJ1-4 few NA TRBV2 TGTGCCAGCAGTGGCAGGGGCCGGGAAAAACTGTTTTTT CASSGRGREKLFF
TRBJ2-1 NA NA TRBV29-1 TGCAGCGTGGACTACTACAATGAGCAGTTCTTC CSVDYYNEQFF
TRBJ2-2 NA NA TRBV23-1 TGCGCCAGCAGTCAACTGGACAGATGCACCGGGGAGCTGTTTTTT CASSQLDRCTGELFF
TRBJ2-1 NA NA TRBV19 TGTGCCAGTAGTATTGGGGGACTCAATGAGCAGTTCTTC CASSIGGLNEQFF
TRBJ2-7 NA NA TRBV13 TGTGCCAGCAGCTTGGGGCGGAAATACGAGCAGTACTTC CASSLGRKYEQYF
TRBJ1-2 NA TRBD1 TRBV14 TGTGCCAGCAGCCAATTCGGACAGGGGAACTATGGCTACACCTTC CASSQFGQGNYGYTF
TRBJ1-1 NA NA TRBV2 TGTGCCAGCAGTGATTACGGGTTCATGAACACTGAAGCTTTCTTT CASSDYGFMNTEAFF
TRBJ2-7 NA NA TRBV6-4 TGTGCCAGCAGTGGGAGGGAGTACTACGAGCAGTACTTC CASSGREYYEQYF
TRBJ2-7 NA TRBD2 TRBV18 TGTGCCAGCTCACCCCCGGCTAGCGGGAGGGCCCTCGAGCAGTACTTC CASSPPASGRALEQYF
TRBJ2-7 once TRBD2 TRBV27 TGTGCCAGCGACTCCCGGGGCGGGAGGTCCTCCTACGAGCAGTACTTC CASDSRGGRSSYEQYF
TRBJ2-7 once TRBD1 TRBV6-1 TGTGCCAGCAGTGAAGATTTGTGGGACAGGGGAAGGTACGAGCAGTACTTC CASSEDLWDRGRYEQYF
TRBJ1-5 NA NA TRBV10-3 TGTGCCATCAGTGAGAGCGGGGGGCGCGATCAGCCCCAGCATTTT CAISESGGRDQPQHF
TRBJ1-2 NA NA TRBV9 TGTGCCAGCACCGTACGTACAGGGAACTATGGCTACACCTTC CASTVRTGNYGYTF
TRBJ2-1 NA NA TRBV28 TGTGCCAGCAGTCGGGACAGTTGGGGCGTCCGGGAGGGCCGGAATGAGCAGTTCTTC CASSRDSWGVREGRNEQFF
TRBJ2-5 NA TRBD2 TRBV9 TGTGCCAGCAGCCGTCGCCCAACTAGCGGACAAGAGACCCAGTACTTC CASSRRPTSGQETQYF
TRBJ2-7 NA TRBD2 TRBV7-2 TGTGCCAGCAGCTTAGTGCGCGGGAGCGACGAGCAGTACTTC CASSLVRGSDEQYF
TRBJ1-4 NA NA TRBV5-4 TGTGCCAGCAGCTTGGAGCGGGGAACTAATGAAAAACTGTTTTTT CASSLERGTNEKLFF
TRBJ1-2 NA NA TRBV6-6 TGTGCCAGCAGTCTCCGGGTGAGGGACACGCCTAACTATGGCTACACCTTC CASSLRVRDTPNYGYTF
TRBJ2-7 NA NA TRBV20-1 TGCAGTGCTAGGAGTTCCTACGAGCAGTACTTC CSARSSYEQYF
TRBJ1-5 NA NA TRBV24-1 TGTGCCACCAGTGATGCGGCAGGGGATCAGCCCCAGCATTTT CATSDAAGDQPQHF
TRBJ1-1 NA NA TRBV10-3 TGTGCCATCAGATTCGACATGAACACTGAAGCTTTCTTT CAIRFDMNTEAFF
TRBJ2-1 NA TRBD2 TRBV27 TGTGCCAGCAGTTTATTGGGTAGCGGGAGGGCGAATGAGCAGTTCTTC CASSLLGSGRANEQFF
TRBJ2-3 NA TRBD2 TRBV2 TGTGCCAGCAGTATACTAGCGGGAGTATCAGATACGCAGTATTTT CASSILAGVSDTQYF
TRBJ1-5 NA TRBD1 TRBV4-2 TGTGCCAGCAGCCAAGATAGGGACAGGGGGAATCAGCCCCAGCATTTT CASSQDRDRGNQPQHF
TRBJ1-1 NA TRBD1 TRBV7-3 TGTGCCAGCAGCGTACAGGGGGAAGGGACTGAAGCTTTCTTT CASSVQGEGTEAFF
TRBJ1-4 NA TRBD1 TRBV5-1 TGCGCCAGCAGCTGGGACAGGGTGAATGAAAAACTGTTTTTT CASSWDRVNEKLFF
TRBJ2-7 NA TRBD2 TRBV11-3 TGTGCCAGCAGCTTAGGGGGGACTAGCGCCGAGCAGTACTTC CASSLGGTSAEQYF
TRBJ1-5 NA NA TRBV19 TGTGCCAGTAGTATTTCGCGGGGTGGTAATCAGCCCCAGCATTTT CASSISRGGNQPQHF
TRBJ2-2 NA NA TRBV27 TGTGCCAGCACCCGGGTAGGAACCGGGGAGCTGTTTTTT CASTRVGTGELFF
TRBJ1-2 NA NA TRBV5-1 TGCGCCAGCAGCTTGGGGGCAGGGGCTACGGCTATAGGCTACACCTTC CASSLGAGATAIGYTF
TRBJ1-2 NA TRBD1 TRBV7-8 TGTGCCAGCAGCCGAGTAAGACAGGGGGCGGATGGCTACACCTTC CASSRVRQGADGYTF
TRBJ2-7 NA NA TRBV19 TGTGCCAGTAGCAAAAACAGGGAAGGCGGCTACGAGCAGTACTTC CASSKNREGGYEQYF
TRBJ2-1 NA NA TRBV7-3 TGTGCCAGCAGCCTCGGAGTTGACAATGAGCAGTTCTTC CASSLGVDNEQFF
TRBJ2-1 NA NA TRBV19 TGTGCCAGTAGCCACAGGGGAGGTAACAATGAGCAGTTCTTC CASSHRGGNNEQFF
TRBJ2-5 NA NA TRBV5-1 TGCGCCAGCAGCCCACAGGGGGGGGAAGAGACCCAGTACTTC CASSPQGGEETQYF
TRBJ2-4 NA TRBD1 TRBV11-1 TGTGCCAGCAGCTCCACAGGGGGCTCCAAAAACATTCAGTACTTC CASSSTGGSKNIQYF
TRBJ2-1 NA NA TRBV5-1 TGCGCCAGCAGCTTGGCGGGGTACACGATCAATGAGCAGTTCTTC CASSLAGYTINEQFF
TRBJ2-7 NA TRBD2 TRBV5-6 TGTGCCAGCAGCTTGGCTAGCGGGGGCTCCTACGAGCAGTACTTC CASSLASGGSYEQYF
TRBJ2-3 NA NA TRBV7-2 TGTGCCAGCAGCAACACAGGGCCTGGAGATACGCAGTATTTT CASSNTGPGDTQYF
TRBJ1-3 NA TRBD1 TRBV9 TGTGCCAGCAGCGCCGGACAGGGTTCTGGAAACACCATATATTTT CASSAGQGSGNTIYF
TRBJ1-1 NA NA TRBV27 TGTGCCAGCGGTTATAGGGGTGCTGAAGCTTTCTTT CASGYRGAEAFF
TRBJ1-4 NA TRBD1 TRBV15 TGTGCCACCAGCAACTACAGGGGATCTAATGAAAAACTGTTTTTT CATSNYRGSNEKLFF
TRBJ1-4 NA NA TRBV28 TGTGCCAGCACGACATACAGGGTCGCTAATGAAAAACTGTTTTTT CASTTYRVANEKLFF